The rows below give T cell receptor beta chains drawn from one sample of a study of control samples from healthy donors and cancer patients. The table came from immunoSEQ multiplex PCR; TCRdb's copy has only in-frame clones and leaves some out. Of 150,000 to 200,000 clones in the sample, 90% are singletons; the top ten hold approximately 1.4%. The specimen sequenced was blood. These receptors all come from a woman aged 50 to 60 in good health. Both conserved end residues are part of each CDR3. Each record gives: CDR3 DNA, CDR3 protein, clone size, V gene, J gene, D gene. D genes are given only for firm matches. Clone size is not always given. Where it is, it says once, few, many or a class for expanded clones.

TGTGCCAGCAGCTTAGGCGGGGGGGTGAATGGCTCACCCCTCCACTTT	CASSLGGGVNGSPLHF	-	TRBV7-9	TRBJ1-6	-
TGCGCCAGCAGCCGAGGGTCTGTACGATCCTACGAGCAGTACTTC	CASSRGSVRSYEQYF	-	TRBV4-3	TRBJ2-7	-
TGCGCCAGCAGCGGGCTAGCCTACAATGAGCAGTTCTTC	CASSGLAYNEQFF	-	TRBV5-1	TRBJ2-1	-
TGTGCCAGCAGTTTTCGGGAGGGTAGCGAGCAGTACTTC	CASSFREGSEQYF	once	TRBV6-5	TRBJ2-7	TRBD2
TGTGCCAGCAGCTTCCGGGGCAATCAGCCCCAGCATTTT	CASSFRGNQPQHF	few	TRBV7-9	TRBJ1-5	-
TGTGCCAGTAGAGAGGGGAACACCGGGGAGCTGTTTTTT	CASREGNTGELFF	-	TRBV7-3	TRBJ2-2	-
TGTGCCAGCAGCCAAGATGCTCAATACAATGAGCAGTTCTTC	CASSQDAQYNEQFF	-	TRBV3-1/TRBV3-2	TRBJ2-1	-
TGTGCCACCGGCGTGGGTGGGAAATCCGGGGAGCTGTTTTTT	CATGVGGKSGELFF	-	TRBV24-1	TRBJ2-2	-
TGTGCCAGCGATCTTAACAATCAGCCCCAGCATTTT	CASDLNNQPQHF	-	TRBV28	TRBJ1-5	-
TGTGCCAGCAGCCCCAACGAGGGAGCGAGACAGTACTTC	CASSPNEGARQYF	-	TRBV3-1/TRBV3-2	TRBJ2-7	-
TGTGCCAGCACTGCAGGAGCAGGGGGGGCGAACACTGAAGCTTTCTTT	CASTAGAGGANTEAFF	-	TRBV28	TRBJ1-1	TRBD1
TGTGCCTGGAGTCCTGACACCGGGGAGCTGTTTTTT	CAWSPDTGELFF	-	TRBV30	TRBJ2-2	-
TGTGCCAGCAGCTTAGTCTCCCCCGTGGGGTATGGATCACCCCTCCACTTT	CASSLVSPVGYGSPLHF	once	TRBV7-8	TRBJ1-6	-
TGTGCCAGCAGTCCGGTCTATAGGTCCACTGGGGCCAACGTCCTGACTTTC	CASSPVYRSTGANVLTF	-	TRBV5-4	TRBJ2-6	-
TGCGCCAGCAGCCAAGGGTGGTCTGCAGCCAGCTCCTATAATTCACCCCTCCACTTT	CASSQGWSAASSYNSPLHF	-	TRBV4-1	TRBJ1-6	-
TGTGCCAGCAGCCCCGGACAGGGCCACTACGAGCAGTACTTC	CASSPGQGHYEQYF	-	TRBV7-7	TRBJ2-7	TRBD1
TGCGCCAGCAGCCCGGAGGAACCCGGGCCTTATGGCTACACCTTC	CASSPEEPGPYGYTF	-	TRBV4-3	TRBJ1-2	-
TGTGCCAGCAGCTTAAAGTCCAGGGCCTTCTTAGAGACCCAGTACTTC	CASSLKSRAFLETQYF	once	TRBV7-2	TRBJ2-5	-
TGTGCCAGCAGCGGCGACAGGGACACTGAAGCTTTCTTT	CASSGDRDTEAFF	-	TRBV9	TRBJ1-1	TRBD1
TGTGCCGTCGAACCGTCAGGGGGTTTTGAAGCTTTCTTT	CAVEPSGGFEAFF	-	TRBV6-5	TRBJ1-1	TRBD1
TGTGCCAGCAGCATGGATGCCTACGAGCAGTACTTC	CASSMDAYEQYF	-	TRBV5-6	TRBJ2-7	-
TGTGCCAGCAGCTTAACGCCTAGCCATTCCAAAAACATTCAGTACTTC	CASSLTPSHSKNIQYF	-	TRBV7-9	TRBJ2-4	-
TGTGCCAGCAGGAGGGACAGCGGTATCTATGGCTACACCTTC	CASRRDSGIYGYTF	few	TRBV7-2	TRBJ1-2	TRBD1
TGTGCCACCAGCAGCGACGGGGGGAAAGGTGGCTACACCTTC	CATSSDGGKGGYTF	-	TRBV15	TRBJ1-2	-
TGTGCCAGCAGCCGGACTACCCAAGAGACCCAGTACTTC	CASSRTTQETQYF	-	TRBV6-4	TRBJ2-5	-
TGTGCCAGCAGTGTGAGGGGCATCAACTATGGCTACACCTTC	CASSVRGINYGYTF	-	TRBV2	TRBJ1-2	-
TGTGCCAGTAGTATAGCAGAATCCCTCCACTTT	CASSIAESLHF	-	TRBV19	TRBJ1-6	-
TGTGCTAGTGCCAGTAGGAACTATAATTCACCCCTCCACTTT	CASASRNYNSPLHF	-	TRBV12-5	TRBJ1-6	-
TGTGCCAGCAGTTCCGGACAGGGCTTTAATGAAAAACTGTTTTTT	CASSSGQGFNEKLFF	-	TRBV28	TRBJ1-4	TRBD1
TGCAGCGTTGCTACTAGCGGGGGCACAGATACGCAGTATTTT	CSVATSGGTDTQYF	-	TRBV29-1	TRBJ2-3	TRBD2
TGTGCCAGCAGTTCTTTCACAGGGGGGAGAACTGAAGCTTTCTTT	CASSSFTGGRTEAFF	-	TRBV11-2	TRBJ1-1	TRBD1
TGCAGCGTCCAGGGGCGGAACACTGAAGCTTTCTTT	CSVQGRNTEAFF	-	TRBV29-1	TRBJ1-1	-
TGTGCTAGTGGAACCGGGACGACTGCCTATGGCTACACCTTC	CASGTGTTAYGYTF	-	TRBV12-5	TRBJ1-2	-
TGTGCCTGGAGTGCTCGTCCCAGCGGTTCACCCCTCCACTTT	CAWSARPSGSPLHF	few	TRBV30	TRBJ1-6	-
TGTGCCAGCAGCTTAGAGGGCTTCCGGCCCCAGCATTTT	CASSLEGFRPQHF	-	TRBV7-2	TRBJ1-5	-
TGTGCCAGCAGCCGTGGGACTTCTAACTATGGCTACACCTTC	CASSRGTSNYGYTF	-	TRBV28	TRBJ1-2	-
TGCGCCAGCAGCCAGGTATATAGCGGGGACAACACCGGGGAGCTGTTTTTT	CASSQVYSGDNTGELFF	-	TRBV4-3	TRBJ2-2	TRBD2
TGTGCCACCAGTACTGGGGGGACAGTAGTTAGTCAGCCCCAGCATTTT	CATSTGGTVVSQPQHF	-	TRBV24-1	TRBJ1-5	TRBD1
TGTGCCAGCAGCAGACTAGCGGGGCCCTACGAGCAGTACTTC	CASSRLAGPYEQYF	-	TRBV11-2	TRBJ2-7	TRBD2
TGTGCCAGCAGCTTGTTGGGAGGGCCTCCCACAGATACGCAGTATTTT	CASSLLGGPPTDTQYF	few	TRBV5-6	TRBJ2-3	TRBD2
TGTGCCAGCAGCCTAGCGGGAACGGAAGAGACCCAGTACTTC	CASSLAGTEETQYF	once	TRBV5-6	TRBJ2-5	TRBD2
TGTGCCAGCAGCCCCGGACAGGGGGCGCTTGGAGCTTTCTTT	CASSPGQGALGAFF	-	TRBV7-2	TRBJ1-1	TRBD1
TGTGCCAGCAGCTTGGAGCTTTTTGGCGAGCAGTACTTC	CASSLELFGEQYF	-	TRBV7-9	TRBJ2-7	-
TGTGCCAGTGGGCAATCTGGGGCCAACGTCCTGACTTTC	CASGQSGANVLTF	once	TRBV19	TRBJ2-6	-
TGTGCCAGCAGTCGACAGGAGGAAGCTTTCTTT	CASSRQEEAFF	-	TRBV6-6	TRBJ1-1	-
TGTGCCAGTCTAGCGGGAGTGGTCGAGCAGTACTTC	CASLAGVVEQYF	-	TRBV14	TRBJ2-7	TRBD2